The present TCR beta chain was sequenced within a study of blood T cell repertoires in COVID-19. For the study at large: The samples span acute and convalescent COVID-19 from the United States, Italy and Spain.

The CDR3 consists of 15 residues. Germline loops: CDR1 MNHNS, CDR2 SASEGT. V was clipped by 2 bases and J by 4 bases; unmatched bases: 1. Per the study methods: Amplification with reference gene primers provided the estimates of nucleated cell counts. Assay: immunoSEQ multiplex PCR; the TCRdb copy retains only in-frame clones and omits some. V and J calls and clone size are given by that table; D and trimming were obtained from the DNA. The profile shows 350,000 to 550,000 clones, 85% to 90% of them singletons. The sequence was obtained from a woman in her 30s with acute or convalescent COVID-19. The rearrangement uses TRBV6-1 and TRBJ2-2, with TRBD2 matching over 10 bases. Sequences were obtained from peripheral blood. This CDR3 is CASSESSGGTGELFF. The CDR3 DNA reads TGTGCCAGCAGTGAATCTAGCGGGGGCACCGGGGAGCTGTTTTTT.